A selection of T cell receptor beta chains follows, all from one sample in a study of blood T cell repertoires in COVID-19. Measured with immunoSEQ multiplex PCR; TCRdb has only the in-frame clones, and not every one. Found here are about 260,000 clones, around 90% of them singletons; the top ten hold more than 8.5%. What was sequenced was peripheral blood. The receptors stem from a woman aged 70-85 years with COVID-19, enrolled during active disease. CDR3s leave out the opening cysteine and the closing phenylalanine or tryptophan.

j_call	v_call	cdr3_aa
TRBJ1-2	TRBV10-3	AISAGQGHGYT
TRBJ1-1	TRBV7-9	ASSSGQVSTEAF
TRBJ1-1	TRBV4-1	ASSQDQGNTEAF
TRBJ1-3	TRBV3-1/TRBV3-2	ASSQYAGNTIY
TRBJ1-6	TRBV28	ASTETGRSYNSPLH
TRBJ2-7	TRBV5-5	ASSLTGQPYEQY
TRBJ1-3	TRBV5-6	ASSTSTGWGGNTIY
TRBJ1-1	TRBV5-1	ASSLGQGLEAF
TRBJ1-1	TRBV19	ASSTGTANTEAF
TRBJ2-2	TRBV12-1	ASSFLRRKPTGELF
TRBJ2-7	TRBV5-5	ASSVGPPGLRQLFYEQY
TRBJ1-5	TRBV19	ASSITEWSNQPQH
TRBJ2-5	TRBV5-4	ASSFGQGGETQY
TRBJ2-7	TRBV2	ASTATSGRFYEQY
TRBJ2-3	TRBV24-1	ATSDPDRPTDTQY
TRBJ2-7	TRBV18	ASSPGRPGVEQY
TRBJ1-2	TRBV12-3/TRBV12-4	ASSFGGNGYT
TRBJ2-7	TRBV11-2	ASSFASGRHEQY
TRBJ2-2	TRBV28	VTGQENTGELF
TRBJ2-2	TRBV27	ASSLSRIRAGELF
TRBJ1-2	TRBV30	AWSVGAGGDGYT
TRBJ2-1	TRBV27	ASGGRAYNEQF
TRBJ2-5	TRBV11-3	ASSLTGGLETQY
TRBJ1-5	TRBV10-3	AISESLGRGPYSNQPQH
TRBJ1-5	TRBV12-3/TRBV12-4	ASSLRGLIPQH
TRBJ1-2	TRBV14	ASSRIRGDGYT
TRBJ2-1	TRBV7-6	ASSLAGAGGYNEQF
TRBJ1-6	TRBV18	ASSPTQGVGSPLH
TRBJ2-7	TRBV9	ASSFGTGNYEQY
TRBJ2-7	TRBV5-1	ASSLQTGTSSYEQY
TRBJ2-6	TRBV3-1/TRBV3-2	ASRQDGQGVSGANVLT
TRBJ2-1	TRBV11-2	ASSLAGGPLYEQF
TRBJ1-1	TRBV2	ASSSQGNTEAF
TRBJ1-2	TRBV29-1	SVGQEVGYGYT
TRBJ2-1	TRBV5-1	ASSFTGTAQSSYNEQF
TRBJ1-5	TRBV28	ASSLYTSNQPQH
TRBJ2-2	TRBV5-1	ASSRSGRTHTGELF
TRBJ1-5	TRBV4-1	ASSPHGTPNQPQH
TRBJ1-5	TRBV19	ASTRDWAIINQPQH
TRBJ2-2	TRBV5-1	ASSLPSGRANTGELF
TRBJ1-1	TRBV10-3	ATGVETVNTEAF
TRBJ2-7	TRBV6-2/TRBV6-3	ASSYCKQACEQY
TRBJ2-7	TRBV28	ASRPTGSYEQY
TRBJ2-1	TRBV4-1	ASSQRLAEYNEQF
TRBJ2-5	TRBV11-3	ASSLTRQETQY
TRBJ1-5	TRBV9	ASSVGQGMNQPQH
TRBJ2-7	TRBV19	ASSSDSMGEQY
TRBJ2-1	TRBV27	ASSWTGGPGEQF
TRBJ1-6	TRBV5-1	ASSLAGGDSPLH
TRBJ2-7	TRBV30	AGRDSYEQY
TRBJ2-1	TRBV7-3	ASSLTGQGNNEQF
TRBJ1-5	TRBV29-1	STGEGNQPQH
TRBJ2-5	TRBV30	AWSVGGRAKTQY
TRBJ1-5	TRBV7-9	ASSLGTANQPQH
TRBJ1-6	TRBV5-1	ASSPRTGLDSPLH
TRBJ1-6	TRBV5-6	ASSFLLSPLH
TRBJ2-7	TRBV24-1	ATSSTQGAYYEQY
TRBJ2-3	TRBV27	ASSLSAGPDTQY
TRBJ2-4	TRBV5-1	ASTFEGENIQY
TRBJ2-5	TRBV5-4	ASSLLAQETQY